The 10 T cell receptor beta chains given below trace back to one sample, sequenced in a study of cytomegalovirus exposure and HLA in healthy donors (dated by TCRdb to 2016 to 2017). Libraries were constructed by the immunoSEQ multiplex PCR assay. TCRdb re-hosts the immuneACCESS table, in-frame sequences only. Its copies lack some clones; in the studies checked, an unresolved V gene accounts for under half of them, and the cause for the rest is not known. The sample profile shows about 160,000 clones; around 82% of them were found once. The ten largest make up 10% to 13% of the sample. The sequenced sample consisted of PBMCs. The receptor source for this set is a man younger than 40 in good health and CMV-seropositive.

This clone was found a few times. This chain connects TRBV9 to TRBJ2-2, with 9 nucleotides matching TRBD1. The germline gives CDR1 SGDLS, CDR2 YYNGEE. With V trimmed by 4 bases and J by 3 bases, 4 bases remained unmatched. The length of the CDR3 is 15 residues. CDR3 residues: CASSPRTGDTGELFF. In DNA form, the CDR3 reads TGTGCCAGCAGCCCCCGGACAGGGGACACCGGGGAGCTGTTTTTT.

The chain couples TRBV28 to TRBJ1-1; no firm D call. CDR1 is MDHEN, CDR2 SYDVKM, per germline. V was clipped by 3 bases and J by 4 bases, with 12 bases between them. This CDR3 is built from 14 residues. The CDR3 nucleotides are TGTGCCAGCAGTTTGATTCGGAGGAGCACTGAAGCTTTCTTT. It encodes CASSLIRRSTEAFF.

The chain uses TRBV28 and TRBJ2-7; the match to TRBD1 covers 11 bases. The germline V gene has CDR1 MDHEN and CDR2 SYDVKM. This CDR3 has 16 amino acids. After removal of 5 bases from V and 5 bases from J, the junction contained 11 bases not matched to a gene. CDR3: CASSPGTGGPINEQYF. Written as DNA, the CDR3 is TGTGCCAGCAGTCCGGGGACAGGGGGTCCCATCAACGAGCAGTACTTC.

In this sample, this clone turned up once. This chain connects TRBV4-2 to TRBJ2-3; D call uncertain. Germline CDR1 reads LGHNA; CDR2 reads YNFKEQ. Trimming took off 3 bases at V and 2 bases at J, with 12 bases between the two ends. CDR3 length: 15 residues. CDR3 sequence reads: CASSQALVVTDTQYF. CDR3 bases: TGTGCCAGCAGCCAGGCTCTGGTGGTCACAGATACGCAGTATTTT.

This clone has only one observation. The rearrangement joins TRBV18 to TRBJ2-7; D is ambiguous. Between the trimmed V and J ends, which lost 2 bases and 2 bases, there was a span of 7 bases. CDR3 length: 13 residues. Looked up from germline, CDR1 is KGHSH and CDR2 is LQKENI. The CDR3 is CASSPGQPYEQYF. The CDR3 DNA sequence: TGTGCCAGCTCACCAGGGCAGCCCTACGAGCAGTACTTC. Full variable domain (outside the CDR3, taken from reference TRBV18 and TRBJ2-7): NAGVMQNPRHLVRRRGQEARLRCSPMKGHSHVYWYRQLPEEGLKFMVYLQKENIIDESGMPKERFSAEFPKEGPSILRIQQVVRGDSAAYFCASSPGQPYEQYFGPGTRLTVT.

V is TRBV29-1 and J is TRBJ2-4; D could derive from TRBD1 or TRBD2 (6 bases each). The CDR3 covers 14 residues. Germline V gene data show CDR1 as SQVTM and CDR2 as ANQGSEA. V was pared by 7 bases and J by 1 base, with 14 bases between. In nucleotides, the CDR3 is TGCAGCGCTGAGGGGGGTCCGGCCAAAAACATTCAGTACTTC. Protein product: CSAEGGPAKNIQYF.

The CDR3 DNA follows: TGCGCCAGCAGCTGGGACAGGGGGACAGATGGCTACACCTTC. The encoded protein is CASSWDRGTDGYTF. This rearrangement joins TRBV5-1 to TRBJ1-2; 11 bases map to TRBD1. This CDR3 comprises 14 residues. The V gene's germline CDR1 is SGHRS and CDR2 YFSETQ. V was pared by 3 bases and J by 6 bases, with 4 bases of the junction left unmatched.

The genes are TRBV6-6 and TRBJ2-1; 10 bases align to TRBD2. V was pared by 4 bases and J by 9 bases, with 6 bases of the junction left unmatched. Germline CDR1 MNHNY, CDR2 SVGAGI (reference sequence). The CDR3 is 14 residues long. CDR3 nucleotide sequence: TGTGCCAGCAGTTCGGGACTAGCGATCGGTGAGCAGTTCTTC. It is translated as CASSSGLAIGEQFF.

The genes are TRBV19 and TRBJ1-1; D unclear. V was clipped by 3 bases and J by 2 bases, with 10 bases between them. This CDR3 has 14 amino acids. Germline lookup yields CDR1 LNHDA and CDR2 SQIVND (reference sequence). DNA for the CDR3: TGTGCCAGTAGTATGGGCCAATTCAACACTGAAGCTTTCTTT. Protein: CASSMGQFNTEAFF.

This chain uses TRBV11-3 with TRBJ1-1; D might be TRBD1 (6 bases). V lost 2 bases and J 3 bases, leaving 16 bases between the germline ends. The CDR3 is made up of 16 amino acids. Germline CDR1 reads SGHNT; CDR2 reads YENEEA. The CDR3 DNA is TGTGCCAGCAGCTTAAGTACAGGGTACGGGGACACTGAAGCTTTCTTT. The encoded protein is CASSLSTGYGDTEAFF.